The TCR beta chain under discussion was sequenced for a study of blood T cell repertoires in COVID-19. Turning to the study itself: Sites in the United States, Italy and Spain provided acute and convalescent COVID-19 samples. PBMCs, B-cell-depleted T cells, or T cells were the source of the cDNA or gDNA that made up the material.

Per the authors' pipeline: Amplification from reference gene primers served as the basis for estimated nucleated cell counts. The protocol was immunoSEQ multiplex PCR, while the TCRdb copy is restricted to in-frame clones and leaves out a portion. D and trimming come from the DNA, and the V and J calls and clone size come from that table. The repertoire includes 240,000 or so clones, roughly 90% of them detected once, and roughly 0.8% sits in the top ten. The V segment lost 7 bases and the J segment 3 bases; nucleotides outside the gene matches: 9. The germline CDR1 and CDR2 sequences are SEHNR and FQNEAQ (reference sequence). This CDR3 has 14 amino acids.

The chain employs TRBV7-9 and TRBJ2-7; the match to TRBD2 covers 7 bases. The clonotype comes from a woman aged 30 to 39 with acute or convalescent COVID-19. The specimen was peripheral blood. CDR3 sequence reads: CASTDGLVSYEQYF. CDR3 nucleotides: TGTGCCAGCACAGACGGACTAGTTAGCTACGAGCAGTACTTC.